The entry below describes one T cell receptor beta chain. Profiled with immunoSEQ multiplex PCR; TCRdb holds only in-frame clones, not every one. The data hold 200,000 to 300,000 clones, with almost 85% observed a single time. This specimen comes from a study of blood T cell repertoires in COVID-19. Overall study context: Acute and convalescent COVID-19 samples came from the United States, Italy and Spain. Sample material is recorded as cDNA or gDNA derived from T cells, B-cell-depleted T cells, or PBMCs.

The CDR3 is 13 residues long. The germline V gene encodes CDR1 SQVTM and CDR2 ANQGSEA. Trimming left V 6 bases short and J 2 bases short, with 11 bases between. V usage is TRBV29-1 and J usage is TRBJ1-3, with TRBD1 as a possible D gene (5 bases). The origin of this receptor is a man aged 45-65 years with acute or convalescent COVID-19. What was sequenced was peripheral blood. The CDR3 DNA follows: TGCAGCGTGAACCAGGGTCCTGGAAACACCATATATTTT. Its protein product is CSVNQGPGNTIYF.